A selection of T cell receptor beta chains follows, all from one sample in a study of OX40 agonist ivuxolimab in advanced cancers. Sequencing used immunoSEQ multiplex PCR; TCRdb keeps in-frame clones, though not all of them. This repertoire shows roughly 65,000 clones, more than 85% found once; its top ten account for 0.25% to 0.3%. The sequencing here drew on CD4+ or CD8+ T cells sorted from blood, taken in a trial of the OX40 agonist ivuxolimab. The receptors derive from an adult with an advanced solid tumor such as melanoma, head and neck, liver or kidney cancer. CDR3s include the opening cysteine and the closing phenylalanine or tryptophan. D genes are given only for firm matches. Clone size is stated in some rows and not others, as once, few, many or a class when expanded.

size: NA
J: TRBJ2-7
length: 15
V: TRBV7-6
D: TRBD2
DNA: TGTGCCAGCAGCTTAGCACCGGGAGGGCCCTACGAGCAGTACTTC
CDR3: CASSLAPGGPYEQYF

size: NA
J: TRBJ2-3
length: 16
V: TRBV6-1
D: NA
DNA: TGTGCCAGCAGTGAAGCGGCAGGAGGAAACACAGATACGCAGTATTTT
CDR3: CASSEAAGGNTDTQYF

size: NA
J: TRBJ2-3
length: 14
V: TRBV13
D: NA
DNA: TGTGCCAGCAGCCCCCCGGAACCCACAGATACGCAGTATTTT
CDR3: CASSPPEPTDTQYF

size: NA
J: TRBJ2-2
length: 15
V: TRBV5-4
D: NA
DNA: TGTGCCAGCAGCGCGGGCGGAGGCAACACCGGGGAGCTGTTTTTT
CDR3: CASSAGGGNTGELFF

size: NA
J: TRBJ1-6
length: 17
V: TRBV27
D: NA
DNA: TGTGCCAGCAGTTTTAATCCGACGAGCTCCTATAATTCACCCCTCCACTTT
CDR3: CASSFNPTSSYNSPLHF

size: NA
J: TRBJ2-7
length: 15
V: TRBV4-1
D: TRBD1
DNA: TGCGCCAGCAGCCAGGGACAGGGTTGGTCCTACGAGCAGTACTTC
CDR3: CASSQGQGWSYEQYF

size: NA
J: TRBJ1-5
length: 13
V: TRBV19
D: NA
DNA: TGTGCCAGTAGTCCGACAGATAATCAGCCCCAGCATTTT
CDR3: CASSPTDNQPQHF

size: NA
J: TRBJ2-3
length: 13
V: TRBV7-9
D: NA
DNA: TGTGCCAGCAGTTTTGGGGGCACAGATACGCAGTATTTT
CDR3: CASSFGGTDTQYF

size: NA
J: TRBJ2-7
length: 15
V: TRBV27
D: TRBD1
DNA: TGTGCCAGCAGTCTCACCGGGACAGGGAGTTACGAGCAGTACTTC
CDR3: CASSLTGTGSYEQYF

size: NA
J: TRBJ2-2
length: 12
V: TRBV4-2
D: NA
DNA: TGTGCCAGCAGCCAACCGACCGGGGAGCTGTTTTTT
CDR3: CASSQPTGELFF

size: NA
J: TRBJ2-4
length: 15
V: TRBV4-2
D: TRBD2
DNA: TGTGCCAGCAGCCAAGTCGGGACTAGCGGAAACATTCAGTACTTC
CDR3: CASSQVGTSGNIQYF

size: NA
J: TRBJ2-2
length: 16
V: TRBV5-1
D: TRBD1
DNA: TGCGCCAGCAGCTTAACTGGACAGGGTGTCACCGGGGAGCTGTTTTTT
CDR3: CASSLTGQGVTGELFF

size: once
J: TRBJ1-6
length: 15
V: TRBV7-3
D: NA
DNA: TGTGCCAGCAGCTTAACTCGGACAGATAATTCACCCCTCCACTTT
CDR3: CASSLTRTDNSPLHF

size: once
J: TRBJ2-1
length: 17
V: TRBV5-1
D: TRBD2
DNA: TGCGCCAGCAGCTTGGACCTTACTAGCGGGAGGGCCAATGAGCAGTTCTTC
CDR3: CASSLDLTSGRANEQFF

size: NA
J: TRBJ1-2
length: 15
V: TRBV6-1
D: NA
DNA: TGTGCCAGCAGTGCTCCCGGGACTCCCAACTATGGCTACACCTTC
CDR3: CASSAPGTPNYGYTF

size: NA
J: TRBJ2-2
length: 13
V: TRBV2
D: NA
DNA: TGTGCCAGCAGTGAGGATGGTCCCGGGGAGCTGTTTTTT
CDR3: CASSEDGPGELFF

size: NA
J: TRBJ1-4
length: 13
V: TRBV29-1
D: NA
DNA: TGCAGCGCGCTCGGTATCGGTAATGAAAAACTGTTTTTT
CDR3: CSALGIGNEKLFF

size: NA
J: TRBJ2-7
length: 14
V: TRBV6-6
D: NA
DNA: TGTGCCAGCAGTTACTTGGGGGGTAGGAACGAGCAGTACTTC
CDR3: CASSYLGGRNEQYF

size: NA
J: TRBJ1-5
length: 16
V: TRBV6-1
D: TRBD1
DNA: TGTGCCAGCAGTGAATGGCAGGGGGCCGGGAATCAGCCCCAGCATTTT
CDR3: CASSEWQGAGNQPQHF

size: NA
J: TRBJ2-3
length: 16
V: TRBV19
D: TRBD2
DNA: TGTGCCAGTAGTATAGTGGCGGGGGGGGGCACAGATACGCAGTATTTT
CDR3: CASSIVAGGGTDTQYF

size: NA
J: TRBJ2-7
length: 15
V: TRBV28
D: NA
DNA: TGTGCCAGCAGCCCTGTGGGGACACCCCGAGAGGAGCAGTACTTC
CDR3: CASSPVGTPREEQYF

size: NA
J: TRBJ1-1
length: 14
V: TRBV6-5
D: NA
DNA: TGTGCCAGCAGTTACATGTCTGGGGGCACTGAAGCTTTCTTT
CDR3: CASSYMSGGTEAFF

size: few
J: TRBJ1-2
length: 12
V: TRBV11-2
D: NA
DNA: TGTGCCAGCAGCTTAGTACAGTCTGGCTACACCTTC
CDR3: CASSLVQSGYTF

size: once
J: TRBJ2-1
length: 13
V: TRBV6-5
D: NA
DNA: TGTGCCAGCAAGGGTGGGACCTACAATGAGCAGTTCTTC
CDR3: CASKGGTYNEQFF

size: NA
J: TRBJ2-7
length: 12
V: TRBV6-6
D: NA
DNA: TGTGCCAGCAGTTACTCGGCCTACGAGCAGTACTTC
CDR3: CASSYSAYEQYF

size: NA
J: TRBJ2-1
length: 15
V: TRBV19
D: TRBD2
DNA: TGTGCCAGTAGTATAAGCGGGAGAGGAGGGAATGAGCAGTTCTTC
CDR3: CASSISGRGGNEQFF

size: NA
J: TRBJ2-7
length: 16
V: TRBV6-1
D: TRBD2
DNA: TGTGCCAGCAGTGGTTACGGGACTAGCGAGCCCTACGAGCAGTACTTC
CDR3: CASSGYGTSEPYEQYF

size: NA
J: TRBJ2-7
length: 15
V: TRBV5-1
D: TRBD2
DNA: TGCGCCAGCAGCAACCTAGCGGGAGGGGGGAACGAGCAGTACTTC
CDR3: CASSNLAGGGNEQYF

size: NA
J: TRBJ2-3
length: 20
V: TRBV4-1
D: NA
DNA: TGCGCCAGCAGCCAAGGGGGTGACCAGAACCTAGCGACGTACACAGATACGCAGTATTTT
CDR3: CASSQGGDQNLATYTDTQYF

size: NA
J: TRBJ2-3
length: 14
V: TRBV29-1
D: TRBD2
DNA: TGCAGCGTTAAACTAGCGGGAGGGTCGGATACGCAGTATTTT
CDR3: CSVKLAGGSDTQYF

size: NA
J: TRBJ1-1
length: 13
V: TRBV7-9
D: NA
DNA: TGTGCCAGCGGGGTGGGGCGGGACACTGAAGCTTTCTTT
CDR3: CASGVGRDTEAFF

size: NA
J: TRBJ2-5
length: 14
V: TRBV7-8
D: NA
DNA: TGTGCCAGCAGCTTAGTGGGGGTTTCGGAGACCCAGTACTTC
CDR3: CASSLVGVSETQYF

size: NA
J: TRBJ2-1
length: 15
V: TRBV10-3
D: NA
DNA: TGTGCCATCAGTGACGCAGGCTCAAAGACCCATGAGCAGTTCTTC
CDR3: CAISDAGSKTHEQFF

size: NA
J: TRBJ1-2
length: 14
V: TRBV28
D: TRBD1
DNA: TGTGCCAGCAGTCCGGGACAGACCGGATATGGCTACACCTTC
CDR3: CASSPGQTGYGYTF

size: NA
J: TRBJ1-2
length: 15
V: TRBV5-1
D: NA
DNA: TGCGCCAGCAGCCTCCCCTCCCCCTTGGGGGATGGCTACACCTTC
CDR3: CASSLPSPLGDGYTF

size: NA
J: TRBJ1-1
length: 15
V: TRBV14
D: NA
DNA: TGTGCCAGCAGCCAACAGGGGATCATGAACACTGAAGCTTTCTTT
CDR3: CASSQQGIMNTEAFF

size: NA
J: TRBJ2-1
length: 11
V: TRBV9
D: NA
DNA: TGTGCCAGCAGCGTCGCAAATGAGCAGTTCTTC
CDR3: CASSVANEQFF

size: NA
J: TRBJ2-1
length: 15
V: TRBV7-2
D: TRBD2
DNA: TGTGCCAGCAGCTTAGCAAGCGGGACCTACAATGAGCAGTTCTTC
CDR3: CASSLASGTYNEQFF

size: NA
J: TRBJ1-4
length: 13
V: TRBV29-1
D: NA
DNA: TGCAGCGTTGAAGCCAGCTCTAATGAAAAACTGTTTTTT
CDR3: CSVEASSNEKLFF

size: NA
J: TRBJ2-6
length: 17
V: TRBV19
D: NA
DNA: TGTGCCAGTAGTATAGGGGACACACGAGGGGGGGCCAACGTCCTGACTTTC
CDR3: CASSIGDTRGGANVLTF

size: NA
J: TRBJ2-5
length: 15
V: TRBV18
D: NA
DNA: TGTGCCAGCTCACCACCGAGGGGGGGCCAAGAGACCCAGTACTTC
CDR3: CASSPPRGGQETQYF

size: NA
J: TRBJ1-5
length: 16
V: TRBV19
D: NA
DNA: TGTGCCAGTAGTGTCTCCGGGACACTTAGCAATCAGCCCCAGCATTTT
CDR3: CASSVSGTLSNQPQHF

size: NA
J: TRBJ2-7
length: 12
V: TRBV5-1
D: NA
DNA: TGCGCCAGCAGCCGGGACAACTACGAGCAGTACTTC
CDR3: CASSRDNYEQYF

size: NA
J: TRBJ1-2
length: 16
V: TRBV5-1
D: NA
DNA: TGCGCCAGCAGCCCCCGGGACAATGCGATAAGCTATGGCTACACCTTC
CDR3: CASSPRDNAISYGYTF

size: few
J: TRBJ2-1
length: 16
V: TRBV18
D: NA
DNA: TGTGCCAGCTCACCACCCCTAGTTTCTCCTTACAATGAGCAGTTCTTC
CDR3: CASSPPLVSPYNEQFF

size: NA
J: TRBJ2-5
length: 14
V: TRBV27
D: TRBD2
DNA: TGTGCCAGCACCGAAGCGGGAGGGCAAGAGACCCAGTACTTC
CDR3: CASTEAGGQETQYF

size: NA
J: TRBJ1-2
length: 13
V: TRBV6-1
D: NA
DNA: TGTGCCAGCAGCCGCACTTCTAACTATGGCTACACCTTC
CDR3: CASSRTSNYGYTF

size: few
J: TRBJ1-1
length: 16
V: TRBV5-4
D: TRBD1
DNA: TGTGCCAGCAGCTATCCCACGGACAGGGTGAACACTGAAGCTTTCTTT
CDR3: CASSYPTDRVNTEAFF

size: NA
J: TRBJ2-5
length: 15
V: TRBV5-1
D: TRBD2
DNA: TGCGCCAGCGGGACTAGCAACGGGGGTAAAGAGACCCAGTACTTC
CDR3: CASGTSNGGKETQYF

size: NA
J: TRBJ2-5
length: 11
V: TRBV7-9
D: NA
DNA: TGTGCCAGCAGCATGGTGGAGACCCAGTACTTC
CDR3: CASSMVETQYF